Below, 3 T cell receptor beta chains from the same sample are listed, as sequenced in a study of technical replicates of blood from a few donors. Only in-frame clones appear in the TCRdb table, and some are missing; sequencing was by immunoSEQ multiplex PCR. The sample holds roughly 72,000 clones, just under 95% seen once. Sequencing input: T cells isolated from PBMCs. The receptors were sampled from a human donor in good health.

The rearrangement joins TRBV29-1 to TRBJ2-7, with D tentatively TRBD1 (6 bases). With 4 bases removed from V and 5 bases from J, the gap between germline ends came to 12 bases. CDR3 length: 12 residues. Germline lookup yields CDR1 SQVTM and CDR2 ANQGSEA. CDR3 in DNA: TGCAGCGTTGGACAGGCGCGAGACGAGCAGTACTTC. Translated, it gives CSVGQARDEQYF.

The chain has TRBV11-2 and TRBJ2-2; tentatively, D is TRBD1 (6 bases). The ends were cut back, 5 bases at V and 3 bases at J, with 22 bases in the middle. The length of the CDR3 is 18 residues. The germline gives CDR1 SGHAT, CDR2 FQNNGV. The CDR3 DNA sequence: TGTGCCAGCAGCCCTAGGGCTGGACAGTACCTTGACACCGGGGAGCTGTTTTTT. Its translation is CASSPRAGQYLDTGELFF.

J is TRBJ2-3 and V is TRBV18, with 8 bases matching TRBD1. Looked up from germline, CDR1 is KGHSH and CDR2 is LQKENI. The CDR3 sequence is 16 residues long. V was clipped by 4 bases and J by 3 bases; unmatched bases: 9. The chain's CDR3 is CASSLMTQGGTDTQYF. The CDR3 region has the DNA TGTGCCAGCTCACTGATGACACAGGGGGGAACAGATACGCAGTATTTT.